Sequencing of this T cell receptor beta chain was carried out in a study of a mutant IDH1 vaccine in newly diagnosed glioma. Across the whole study: Vaccines were first given 4-6 weeks after radiotherapy alone, or with temozolomide cycles.

Generated by immunoSEQ multiplex PCR, the TCRdb table keeps only in-frame clones and is missing some. Seen here are around 51,000 clones, roughly 78% observed once, and the top ten hold around 2%. About this clone: Its antigen is currently unknown.

Time point: week 5, during vaccination. Doses consisted of 300 ug of mutant IDH1 20-mer peptide each, paired with topical imiquimod. Study outcomes and limitations: Pseudoprogression appeared unlinked to shifts in leading peripheral T cell clonotypes.

The CDR3 loop spans 14 amino acids. With V trimmed by 4 bases and J by 8 bases, 8 bases remained unmatched. Germline lookup yields CDR1 LGHNA and CDR2 YNFKEQ. V gene TRBV4-2 combines with J gene TRBJ2-3; the match to TRBD2 covers 8 bases. This TCR came from a woman between 35 and 50 years old with glioma. Here the sequenced sample was PBMCs, taken from a glioma patient whose treatment included an IDH1 peptide vaccine. CDR3: CASSLTGTRSTQYF. CDR3 sequence (DNA): TGTGCCAGCAGCCTTACCGGGACTAGAAGTACGCAGTATTTT.